The next 14 T cell receptor beta chains were all read from a single sample in a study of lymphopenia after photon versus proton radiotherapy. Repertoires were generated with immunoSEQ multiplex PCR, while TCRdb's copy carries only in-frame clones and drops some. The sample consists of about 29,000 clones, about 91% of them appearing once. The starting material was peripheral blood, obtained from a patient treated with proton-based radiotherapy. These TCRs come from a woman aged 55-70 years with cholangiocarcinoma. Some clones in this sample may be carry-over from other donors' samples.

The rearrangement joins TRBV5-4 to TRBJ1-3; no clear D gene. This CDR3 is 13 amino acids long. Looked up from germline, CDR1 is SGHNT and CDR2 is YYREEE (reference sequence). V lost 2 bases to trimming and J lost 3 bases, with 6 bases between them. CDR3: CASSFFGGNTIYF. CDR3 DNA sequence: TGTGCCAGCAGCTTCTTCGGTGGAAACACCATATATTTT.

The chain recombines TRBV19 with TRBJ1-5; 8 bases agree with TRBD1. The CDR3 has 14 residues. Looked up from germline, CDR1 is LNHDA and CDR2 is SQIVND (reference sequence). V shed 5 bases, J shed 5 bases, and the junction held 5 bases outside the gene matches. CDR3 in DNA: TGTGCCAGTAGTCCACAGGGGGGCTATCAGCCCCAGCATTTT. Its protein product is CASSPQGGYQPQHF. The full variable domain, rest sourced from reference TRBV19 and TRBJ1-5, is DGGITQSPKYLFRKEGQNVTLSCEQNLNHDAMYWYRQDPGQGLRLIYYSQIVNDFQKGDIAEGYSVSREKKESFPLTVTSAQKNPTAFYLCASSPQGGYQPQHFGDGTRLSIL.

The chain combines TRBV5-1 with TRBJ1-2; 7 nucleotides agree with TRBD1. Per the germline V gene, CDR1 is SGHRS and CDR2 is YFSETQ. There are 13 residues in the CDR3. V lost 4 bases and J lost 6; bases outside the gene matches: 6. CDR3 nucleotide sequence: TGCGCCAGCAGCATTGAGGGGGCTGATGGCTACACCTTC. This gives the protein CASSIEGADGYTF.

J is TRBJ1-3 and V is TRBV27, with 9 bases that match TRBD1. Germline V CDR1 and CDR2: MNHEY, SMNVEV (reference sequence). The CDR3 runs to 15 residues. The junction had 6 bases not matched to a gene; V was cut back by 5 bases and J by 4 bases. The DNA for the CDR3 is TGTGCCAGCAGTCCACTGGACAGGGGAGGAAACACCATATATTTT. Encoded protein: CASSPLDRGGNTIYF.

This chain joins TRBV7-2 and TRBJ2-3, with 11 nucleotides matching TRBD2. Losses at the gene ends were 5 bases for V and 9 bases for J; bases not matched to a gene: 13. Germline CDR1 reads SGHTA; CDR2 reads FQGNSA. CDR3 length equals 16 residues. Here the CDR3 DNA reads TGTGCCAGCAGCATGGGACTAGCGGCCCATCAAGGAACGCAGTATTTT. As protein: CASSMGLAAHQGTQYF.

The rearrangement uses TRBV6-6 and TRBJ1-1; D perhaps matches TRBD1 (5 bases). The CDR3 covers 15 residues. Germline CDR1 MNHNY, CDR2 SVGAGI (reference sequence). Trimming left V 2 bases short and J 1 base short, with 11 bases between. CDR3 coding DNA: TGTGCCAGCAGTTACGTGGGGACGGCGAACACTGAAGCTTTCTTT. Translated: CASSYVGTANTEAFF.

This clone appeared once. The chain links TRBV5-8 to TRBJ1-2; D remains ambiguous. Germline V gives CDR1 SGHTS, CDR2 YDEGEE. V lost 4 bases, J lost 3 bases, and 13 bases lay in between. CDR3 length: 14 amino acids. Written as DNA, the CDR3 is TGTGCCAGCAGCACTCAAATTAACGACTATGGCTACACCTTC. Amino acids: CASSTQINDYGYTF.

The rearrangement joins TRBV2 to TRBJ2-1, with 10 bases that match TRBD2. Trimming took 3 bases from V and 9 from J; bases not matched to a gene: 8. Germline V lookup: CDR1 SNHLY, CDR2 FYNNEI. The CDR3 is made up of 15 amino acids. The CDR3 here is CASSDRLAGVVEQFF. The CDR3 bases are TGTGCCAGCAGTGATAGGCTAGCGGGAGTCGTTGAGCAGTTCTTC.

The chain joins TRBV7-9 to TRBJ1-4; 8 bases line up with TRBD1. With 5 bases clipped from V and 8 bases from J, the junction kept 10 bases outside the gene matches. From germline, CDR1 is SEHNR and CDR2 FQNEAQ (reference sequence). The CDR3 is 15 residues long. CDR3 sequence (DNA): TGTGCCAGCAGCCCCTCCCAGGGGGCTTTCGAAAAACTGTTTTTT. The encoded protein is CASSPSQGAFEKLFF.

V is TRBV11-3 and J is TRBJ2-2; a possible D gene is TRBD1 (5 bases). CDR1 is SGHNT and CDR2 is YENEEA in the germline V gene. V lost 5 bases and J 4 bases, leaving 8 bases between the germline ends. The CDR3 has 13 amino acids. The CDR3 loop reads CASSMTATGELFF. The CDR3, as DNA: TGTGCCAGCAGCATGACAGCCACCGGGGAGCTGTTTTTT.

The chain links TRBV5-1 to TRBJ1-1; D gene uncertain. Trimming stripped 6 bases from V and 11 bases from J, with 20 bases between. There are 13 residues in the CDR3. Germline V gene sequence: CDR1 SGHRS, CDR2 YFSETQ. This CDR3 reads CASTGEDGSKAFF. CDR3 DNA: TGCGCCAGCACCGGGGAGGACGGGAGTAAGGCTTTCTTT.

The chain couples TRBV27 to TRBJ1-2, with D unresolved. Germline V CDR1 and CDR2: MNHEY, SMNVEV (reference sequence). Trimming stripped 8 bases from V and 8 bases from J, with 15 bases between. The CDR3 contains 12 residues. Written as DNA, the CDR3 is TGTGCCAGCCACCATACGGGTTTAGGCTACACCTTC. The encoded protein is CASHHTGLGYTF.

The chain employs TRBV7-9 and TRBJ2-1; 10 bases fit TRBD2. Germline values: CDR1 SEHNR, CDR2 FQNEAQ (reference sequence). The CDR3 loop spans 15 amino acids. Germline trimming cut 5 bases from V and 9 bases from J; bases unmatched to any gene: 10. Written as DNA, the CDR3 is TGTGCCAGCAGCCCCCAAGCGGGAGGGGTACTTGAGCAGTTCTTC. As protein: CASSPQAGGVLEQFF.

The chain links TRBV5-6 to TRBJ2-2; no clear D gene. V lost 1 base, J lost 5 bases, and 9 bases lay in between. Per the germline V gene, CDR1 is SGHDT and CDR2 is YYEEEE. This CDR3 comprises 14 residues. The CDR3 nucleotides are TGTGCCAGCAGCTTGCAGTTTCGAACCGGGGAGCTGTTTTTT. It translates to CASSLQFRTGELFF.